The 11 T cell receptor beta chains listed next were all sequenced from one sample in a study of shared clonotypes between healthy human individuals. This table comes from immunoSEQ multiplex PCR, and its TCRdb copy is limited to in-frame clones, with some not included. This table has 950,000 to 1,300,000 clones, 70% to 80% appearing once. The sequenced sample was memory CD4+ T cells sorted from blood. Subset indicated: CD45RA-negative fraction. Source of these receptors: a man younger than 35 in good health.

The chain carries TRBV7-2 and TRBJ2-7, with D maybe TRBD1 (6 bases). V was shortened by 6 bases and J by 2 bases, with 17 bases between the two germline ends. Germline values: CDR1 SGHTA, CDR2 FQGNSA. CDR3 size: 15 residues. CDR3 amino acids: CASRRDIATPYEQYF. As DNA, the CDR3 is TGTGCCAGCAGACGGGACATTGCGACCCCCTACGAGCAGTACTTC.

This clone was seen a few times. The chain joins TRBV7-3 to TRBJ1-6; no firm D call. Germline CDR1 reads SGHTA; CDR2 reads FQGTGA. This CDR3 has 14 residues. Trimming stripped 6 bases from V and 5 bases from J, with 11 bases between. In DNA, the CDR3 is TGTGCCAGCAGGAGACGGAAAAATAATTCACCCCTCCACTTT. Residues: CASRRRKNNSPLHF.

The V and J genes are TRBV10-3 and TRBJ1-1; no definite D call. This CDR3 has 12 residues. Trimming shortened V by 11 bases and J by 0 bases, and 10 bases separated the two germline ends. Germline lookup yields CDR1 ENHRY and CDR2 SYGVKD. CDR3 loop: CAARTLNTEAFF. The CDR3 DNA reads TGTGCCGCGCGGACGTTGAACACTGAAGCTTTCTTT.

This clone was observed a few times. Other DNA sequences in the same sample also yield this CDR3. V gene TRBV5-4 combines with J gene TRBJ1-4; D is undetermined. The CDR3 consists of 14 residues. Germline lookup yields CDR1 SGHNT and CDR2 YYREEE (reference sequence). The V gene lost 0 bases and the J gene lost 5 bases, with 8 bases spanning the gap. The DNA for the CDR3 is TGTGCCAGCAGCTTGGAGGGATTGAATGAAAAACTGTTTTTT. Its translation is CASSLEGLNEKLFF.

V usage is TRBV15 and J usage is TRBJ2-7; no definite D call. The germline V and J ends were trimmed by 1 base and 3 bases, with 10 bases remaining between them. CDR1 and CDR2 (germline): LNHNV, YYDKDF (reference sequence). There are 14 residues in the CDR3. CDR3 residues: CATSRGSSGYEQYF. CDR3 nucleotides: TGTGCCACCAGCAGAGGGTCCTCCGGCTACGAGCAGTACTTC.

The J gene is TRBJ2-6, the V gene TRBV6-5; D is perhaps TRBD1 (5 bases). Trimming left V 1 base short and J 1 base short, with 8 bases between. Germline CDR1 is MNHEY and CDR2 is SVGAGI. The CDR3 has 16 residues. The CDR3 is CASSYFQGSGANVLTF. CDR3 coding DNA: TGTGCCAGCAGTTACTTTCAGGGTTCTGGGGCCAACGTCCTGACTTTC.

Regarding this clone: The sample holds other DNA sequences that translate to the same CDR3. The rearrangement uses TRBV5-1 and TRBJ2-7; 9 bases line up with TRBD1. Germline lookup yields CDR1 SGHRS and CDR2 YFSETQ. V shed 3 bases, J shed 2 bases, and the junction held 3 bases outside the gene matches. This CDR3 region has 14 residues. The CDR3 spells CASSSGQGAYEQYF. CDR3 DNA sequence: TGCGCCAGCAGCTCGGGACAGGGCGCCTACGAGCAGTACTTC.

This chain uses TRBV19 with TRBJ1-5; 7 nucleotides match TRBD1. Germline-derived CDR1 and CDR2 are LNHDA and SQIVND (reference sequence). The CDR3 totals 15 residues. Germline trimming cut 4 bases from V and 2 bases from J; bases unmatched to any gene: 5. CDR3 in DNA: TGTGCCAGTAGTAAAGGGGGCAATGGCAATCAGCCCCAGCATTTT. Translated, it gives CASSKGGNGNQPQHF. The entire variable domain, with the rest obtained from reference TRBV19 and TRBJ1-5, is as follows: DGGITQSPKYLFRKEGQNVTLSCEQNLNHDAMYWYRQDPGQGLRLIYYSQIVNDFQKGDIAEGYSVSREKKESFPLTVTSAQKNPTAFYLCASSKGGNGNQPQHFGDGTRLSIL.

Worth noting for this clone: A far more abundant clone sits one base away, making this likely a read error. Other nucleotide sequences in the sample specify the same CDR3. J is TRBJ2-7 and V is TRBV10-2, with a weak D call TRBD1 (5 bases). This CDR3 has 13 residues. Germline CDR1 WSHSY, CDR2 SAAADI. V lost 8 bases, J lost 2 bases, and 13 bases lay in between. CDR3 sequence reads: CASRWTPAYEQYF. DNA for the CDR3: TGCGCCAGCCGATGGACACCAGCCTACGAGCAGTACTTC.

This chain connects TRBV4-1 to TRBJ2-5; TRBD1 matches 9 bases. The DNA end is more similar to TRBJ2-7, so the J call may be wrong. From germline, CDR1 is MGHRA and CDR2 YSYEKL. The CDR3 runs to 15 residues. This CDR3 reads CASSQSGTGQPEQYF. CDR3 nucleotides: TGCGCCAGCAGCCAATCCGGGACAGGGCAACCCGAGCAGTACTTC.

The rearrangement joins TRBV9 to TRBJ2-7; 11 nucleotides align to TRBD2. There are 15 residues in the CDR3. Germline loops: CDR1 SGDLS, CDR2 YYNGEE. J lost 2 bases, V lost 4 bases, and 5 bases had no gene match. CDR3: CASSSTSGATYEQYF. As DNA, the CDR3 is TGTGCCAGCAGCTCGACTAGCGGGGCCACCTACGAGCAGTACTTC.